This T cell receptor (beta chain) comes out of a study of T cells in Graves' hyperthyroidism and ophthalmopathy. Study results and limitations: Blood also held most thyroid clonotypes expanded beyond 0.001.

Germline CDR1 reads SSHAT; CDR2 reads FNYEAQ (reference sequence). This CDR3 has 16 residues. Amplification targeted TCR beta CDR3 regions from RNA transcripts. The HTBI primer set served for first-round RT-PCR of the TCR CDR3. TCRdb itself ran the multiplex PCR reads through MiXCR, one entry per CDR3 protein. This sample has hundreds of thousands of distinct CDR3 sequences, with roughly 15% found just once. This clonotype was seen more than once but under ten times. The antigen remains undetermined. One end of the junction does not line up with germline, which may come from a read error. The chain carries TRBV7-7 and TRBJ2-3; a possible D gene is TRBD1 (5 bases). The specimen sequenced was blood. The origin of this receptor is a man between 18 and 29 years old with Graves' ophthalmopathy. CDR3 amino acids: CASSSGVLGGTDTQYF. DNA for the CDR3: TGTGCTAGCAGCTCTGGGGTTTTAGGGGGCACAGATACGCAGTATTTT.